The 10 T cell receptor beta chains in this list originate from one sample, sequenced in a study of read filtering for tumor transcriptome and immune sequencing. From approximately 400 ng of RNA, a library with molecular barcoded alpha/delta and beta/gamma adaptors was made. Using its own MiXCR run on the reads, TCRdb lists one record per CDR3 protein. The sample includes 100,000 to 150,000 distinct CDR3 sequences, roughly an eighth of them seen just once. Sequenced: a population of CD138-negative cells sorted from bone marrow. Receptors were obtained from a donor at least 40 years old with multiple myeloma.

This clonotype was counted ten times or more. The DNA of the CDR3 is TGTGCCAGCAGCCCCCGACTAGCGGGAGTTTATGAGCAGTTCTTC. It yields the protein CASSPRLAGVYEQFF. The rearrangement uses TRBV7-2 and TRBJ2-1; TRBD2 matches 12 bases. V shed 5 bases, J shed 8 bases, and the junction held 7 bases outside the gene matches. The CDR3 sequence is 15 residues long. The germline gives CDR1 SGHTA, CDR2 FQGNSA.

This clonotype was seen a handful of times. The V and J genes are TRBV7-9 and TRBJ2-2, with 8 bases that match TRBD2. This CDR3 is built from 15 residues. The germline CDR1 and CDR2 sequences are SEHNR and FQNEAQ (reference sequence). The V and J ends lost 8 bases and 6 bases, in that order; junction bases with no gene match: 11. DNA of the CDR3: TGTGCCAGCTCACTGGCGGGGGGCGCATCCGGGGAGCTGTTTTTT. It yields the protein CASSLAGGASGELFF.

This clonotype appeared many times. The chain couples TRBV27 to TRBJ2-7, with D unresolved. Between the trimmed V and J ends, which lost 4 bases and 2 bases, there was a span of 12 bases. The CDR3 has 14 amino acids. Per the germline V gene, CDR1 is MNHEY and CDR2 is SMNVEV (reference sequence). This chain's CDR3 is CASSSRLFTYEQYF. The CDR3, as DNA: TGTGCCAGCAGTTCGCGACTCTTTACCTACGAGCAGTACTTC.

In this sample, this clonotype turned up many times. An end of the junction differs from the germline gene, which may be a read error. The rearrangement uses TRBV5-1 and TRBJ2-1; 11 nucleotides agree with TRBD2. Looked up from germline, CDR1 is SGHRS and CDR2 is YFSETQ. The CDR3 has 14 residues. CDR3 amino acids: CASSFSGRGNEQFF. CDR3 DNA: TGTGCCAGCAGCTTTAGCGGGAGGGGAAATGAGCAGTTCTTC. Full variable domain (missing parts from reference TRBV5-1 and TRBJ2-1): KAGVTQTPRYLIKTRGQQVTLSCSPISGHRSVSWYQQTPGQGLQFLFEYFSETQRNKGNFPGRFSGRQFSNSRSEMNVSTLELGDSALYLCASSFSGRGNEQFFGPGTRLTVL.

This chain connects TRBV10-3 to TRBJ2-5, with D tentatively TRBD2 (5 bases). CDR1 is ENHRY, CDR2 SYGVKD, per germline. V was pared by 5 bases and J by 1 base, with 11 bases between. There are 14 residues in the CDR3. CDR3 DNA: TGTGCCATCAGTCCGACCCGGGGCCAAGAGACCCAGTACTTC. It specifies CAISPTRGQETQYF.

Turning to this clonotype: Compared with germline, one end of the junction differs, possibly owing to a read error. The V gene is TRBV20-1, the J gene TRBJ1-1; D gene uncertain. The CDR3 has 11 residues. Germline V gene sequence: CDR1 DFQATT, CDR2 SNEGSKA (reference sequence). The CDR3 nucleotides read TGCAGCGCTAGACATCGTCGTGGGCAGTACTTT. This gives the protein CSARHRRGQYF.

This clonotype was counted a few times. CDR3 loop: CASTNDGGGRTYEQYF. The CDR3 region has the DNA TGTGCCAGCACCAACGACGGTGGCGGGAGAACCTACGAGCAGTACTTC. This chain connects TRBV6-2 or TRBV6-3 to TRBJ2-7; 7 bases align to TRBD2. Germline CDR1 is MNHEY and CDR2 is SVGEGT. This CDR3 region has 16 residues. V trimming: 7 bases; J trimming: 2 bases; junction bases outside the gene matches: 14.

Regarding this clonotype: This probably arose from a read error, given a far larger clone one base away. The chain combines TRBV6-2 or TRBV6-3 with TRBJ2-1; TRBD2 matches 10 bases. V lost 5 bases and J lost 4; bases outside the gene matches: 5. The CDR3 sequence is 15 residues long. From germline, CDR1 is MNHEY and CDR2 SVGEGT. The CDR3 DNA follows: TGTGCCAGCAGTAACAGCGGGAGGGCTTACAATGAGCAGTTCTTC. Amino acids: CASSNSGRAYNEQFF.

In this sample, this clonotype turned up many times. The junction shows a germline mismatch at one end, possibly a read error. The chain is built from TRBV23-1 and TRBJ2-7; TRBD1 matches 7 bases. TRBV23-1 falls under the ORF class, with uncertain function. The length of the CDR3 is 11 residues. The chain's CDR3 is CASSHPGTVSF. For the CDR3, the DNA is TGCGCCAGCAGTCACCCCGGGACAGTGAGCTTC.

This clonotype was found many times. The chain recombines TRBV30 with TRBJ2-7, with 8 bases lining up with TRBD2. Per germline, CDR1 GTSNPN and CDR2 SVGIG (reference sequence). This CDR3 spans 15 amino acids. With V trimmed by 2 bases and J by 0 bases, 6 bases remained unmatched. CDR3 nucleotide sequence: TGTGCCTGGAGTCCGCCTAGCGGGTACTCCTACGAGCAGTACTTC. Encoded protein: CAWSPPSGYSYEQYF.